These T cell receptor beta chains were read from a single sample in a study of shared clonotypes between healthy human individuals. Assay: immunoSEQ multiplex PCR; the TCRdb copy retains only in-frame clones and omits some. Of around 2.1 million clones in the sample, under 95% are singletons; the top ten hold under 2%. The sample comprised naive CD8+ T cells from PBMCs. The origin of the receptors is a man aged 18 to 29 in good health. Some clones in this sample may be carry-over from other donors' samples. Both conserved end residues are part of each CDR3. Each record gives: V gene, J gene, clone size, D gene, CDR3 DNA, CDR3 protein. D genes are given only for firm matches. Clone size appears in some rows only: once, few, many, or a class for an expanded clone.

TRBV7-8	TRBJ2-7	.	TRBD2	TGTGCCAGCAGCTCATCGGGACTAGCGGAGTACGAGCAGTACTTC	CASSSSGLAEYEQYF
TRBV10-3	TRBJ2-1	.	TRBD2	TGTGCCATCAGCCAACTAGCGGGAGGGCCCCCTCCTACATATGAGCAGTTCTTC	CAISQLAGGPPPTYEQFF
TRBV15	TRBJ2-7	.	.	TGTGCCACCAGCAGAGATATTGGAGGGTCCTACGAGCAGTACTTC	CATSRDIGGSYEQYF
TRBV10-3	TRBJ2-5	.	.	TGTGCCATCAGTGAGTCGATAGGGGGAGAGCTTGAGACCCAGTACTTC	CAISESIGGELETQYF
TRBV4-1	TRBJ1-1	.	.	TGCGCCAGCAGCCACGCCCTCGGGGGGCACACTGAAGCTTTCTTT	CASSHALGGHTEAFF
TRBV19	TRBJ1-5	.	TRBD1	TGTGCCAGTAGTGTAGAAGGGACAGCTAGCAATCAGCCCCAGCATTTT	CASSVEGTASNQPQHF
TRBV7-2	TRBJ2-4	.	.	TGTGCCAGCAGCTTAGCGGGTACCCTGGCCAAAAACATTCAGTACTTC	CASSLAGTLAKNIQYF
TRBV7-2	TRBJ2-1	.	TRBD2	TGTGCCAGCCGGGAAGAGACTAGCGTCTCCTACAATGAGCAGTTCTTC	CASREETSVSYNEQFF
TRBV5-6	TRBJ2-5	.	.	TGTGCCAGCAGTCCCCCGCAGGGGCAAGAGACCCAGTACTTC	CASSPPQGQETQYF
TRBV7-2	TRBJ2-2	.	TRBD1	TGTGCCAGCAGCTTAGTTTGGACAGGGTACGCCGGGGAGCTGTTTTTT	CASSLVWTGYAGELFF
TRBV4-1	TRBJ2-4	.	.	TGCGCCAGCAGCGGCAGCCTAGCCAAAAACATTCAGTACTTC	CASSGSLAKNIQYF
TRBV28	TRBJ1-5	.	TRBD1	TGTGCCAGCAGTTGGCAGGGGGCGGGCAATCAGCCCCAGCATTTT	CASSWQGAGNQPQHF
TRBV6-5	TRBJ1-2	few	.	TGTGCCAGCAGTTACTCGGAGGGGAACTATGGCTACACCTTC	CASSYSEGNYGYTF
TRBV7-2	TRBJ2-2	once	TRBD2	TGTGCCAGCAGCGGACTAGCGGGATATGGCGGGGAGCTGTTTTTT	CASSGLAGYGGELFF
TRBV4-1	TRBJ2-7	.	TRBD2	TGCGCCAGCAGCCAAGATCAGCGGGGCCACGAGCAGTACTTC	CASSQDQRGHEQYF
TRBV9	TRBJ2-1	.	.	TGTGCCAGCAGCGTAGGTGGCGGGCCCTACAATGAGCAGTTCTTC	CASSVGGGPYNEQFF
TRBV27	TRBJ2-7	.	TRBD2	TGTGCCAGCAGTTTAAACCCGCGGGGACTAGCCTACGAGCAGTACTTC	CASSLNPRGLAYEQYF
TRBV9	TRBJ1-1	.	.	TGTGCCAGCAGCGTAAGACCGGTTACTGAAGCTTTCTTT	CASSVRPVTEAFF
TRBV18	TRBJ1-3	.	TRBD1	TGTGCCAGCTCACCGACAGGGGTTATGGACACCATATATTTT	CASSPTGVMDTIYF
TRBV5-3	TRBJ1-1	.	.	TGTGCCAGAAGCTTGGAACAGCGAATGATGAACACTGAAGCTTTCTTT	CARSLEQRMMNTEAFF
TRBV7-9	TRBJ1-2	few	.	TGTGCCAGCAGCTTAAGTGGTTCTGGCTACACCTTC	CASSLSGSGYTF
TRBV14	TRBJ2-1	.	.	TGTGCCAGCAGCCAAGGCAGGGAGGTTACCTACAATGAGCAGTTCTTC	CASSQGREVTYNEQFF
TRBV27	TRBJ1-2	.	.	TGTGCCAGCAGTTTACAGTCTGGCGCTATTAACTATGGCTACACCTTC	CASSLQSGAINYGYTF
TRBV6-5	TRBJ2-3	.	.	TGTGCCAGCAGTTACTCGAATGGGGGTACGCAGTATTTT	CASSYSNGGTQYF
TRBV30	TRBJ2-7	.	.	TGTGCCACCCAGTTTACAGAGGGCCCCTACGAGCAGTACTTC	CATQFTEGPYEQYF
TRBV6-5	TRBJ2-1	.	TRBD1	TGTGCCAGCAGTTCCTCCGGGACAGGGAACAATGAGCAGTTCTTC	CASSSSGTGNNEQFF
TRBV4-3	TRBJ1-3	.	.	TGCGCCAGCAGCCAAGAGAGAAGCTCTGGAAACACCATATATTTT	CASSQERSSGNTIYF
TRBV5-6	TRBJ2-7	.	.	TGTGCCAGCAGCTTGAAGGGCCACGAGCAGTACTTC	CASSLKGHEQYF
TRBV4-1	TRBJ1-3	.	.	TGCGCCAGCAGCCAAGAACGACAGGAGACTACTGGAAACACCATATATTTT	CASSQERQETTGNTIYF
TRBV5-1	TRBJ2-5	.	.	TGCGCCAGCAGCTTGGGTGGTGGGGACGCCCTCCGAGAGACCCAGTACTTC	CASSLGGGDALRETQYF
TRBV27	TRBJ1-1	once	.	TGTGCCAGCAGTTTTCTGGGCACTGAAGCTTTCTTT	CASSFLGTEAFF
TRBV28	TRBJ1-5	.	.	TGTGCCAGCAGTCCGGGCCCCCGGCAGCCCCAGCATTTT	CASSPGPRQPQHF
TRBV28	TRBJ2-6	.	TRBD1	TGTGCCAGCAGTTTATACCCCACGCTCGGGGACAGGCCCTTCTCTGGGGCCAACGTCCTGACTTTC	CASSLYPTLGDRPFSGANVLTF
TRBV19	TRBJ2-2	.	.	TGTGCCAGTAGCTTAAACACCGGGGAGCTGTTTTTT	CASSLNTGELFF
TRBV19	TRBJ2-3	.	TRBD2	TGTGCCAGTAGTCCCGGACTAGGTGGAGATACGCAGTATTTT	CASSPGLGGDTQYF
TRBV14	TRBJ1-2	once	.	TGTGCCAGCAGCCCCCCGAATACTAACTATGGCTACACCTTC	CASSPPNTNYGYTF
TRBV18	TRBJ2-7	.	.	TGTGCCAGCCGGGACGTCTCCTACGAGCAGTACTTC	CASRDVSYEQYF
TRBV7-3	TRBJ2-2	.	.	TGTGCCAGCAGCTTAACCTACAGGGCAGACACCGGGGAGCTGTTTTTT	CASSLTYRADTGELFF
TRBV2	TRBJ2-3	.	.	TGTGCCAGCAGCGATTTTCTAACCGGGACTTCTCTCACAGATACGCAGTATTTT	CASSDFLTGTSLTDTQYF
TRBV9	TRBJ1-1	once	TRBD1	TGTGCCAGCAGCCTCCGACAGGGGACGAACACTGAAGCTTTCTTT	CASSLRQGTNTEAFF
TRBV29-1	TRBJ2-7	.	TRBD2	TGCAGCGTTGAAGGGGGACTAGCGGACTCCTACGAGCAGTACTTC	CSVEGGLADSYEQYF
TRBV7-2	TRBJ2-7	.	TRBD1	TGTGCCAGCAGCGGTACAGGGGCCCACGAGCAGTACTTC	CASSGTGAHEQYF